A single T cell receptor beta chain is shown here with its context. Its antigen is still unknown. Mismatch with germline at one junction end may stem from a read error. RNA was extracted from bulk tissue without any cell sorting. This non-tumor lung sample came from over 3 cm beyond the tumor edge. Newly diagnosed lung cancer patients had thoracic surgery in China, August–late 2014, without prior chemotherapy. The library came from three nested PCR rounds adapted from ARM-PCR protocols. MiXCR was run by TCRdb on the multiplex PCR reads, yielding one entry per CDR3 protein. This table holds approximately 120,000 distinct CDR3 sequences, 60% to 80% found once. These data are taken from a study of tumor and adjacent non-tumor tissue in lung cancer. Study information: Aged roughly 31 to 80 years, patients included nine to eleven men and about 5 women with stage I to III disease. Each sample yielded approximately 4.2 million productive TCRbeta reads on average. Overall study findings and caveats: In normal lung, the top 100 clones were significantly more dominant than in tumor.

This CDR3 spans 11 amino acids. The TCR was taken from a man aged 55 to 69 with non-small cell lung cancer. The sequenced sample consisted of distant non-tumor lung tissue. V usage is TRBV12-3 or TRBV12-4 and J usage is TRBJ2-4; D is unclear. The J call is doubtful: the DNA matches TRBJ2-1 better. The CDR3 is CANSDQYIQFF. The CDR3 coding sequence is TGTGCCAACAGTGATCAATACATTCAGTTCTTC.